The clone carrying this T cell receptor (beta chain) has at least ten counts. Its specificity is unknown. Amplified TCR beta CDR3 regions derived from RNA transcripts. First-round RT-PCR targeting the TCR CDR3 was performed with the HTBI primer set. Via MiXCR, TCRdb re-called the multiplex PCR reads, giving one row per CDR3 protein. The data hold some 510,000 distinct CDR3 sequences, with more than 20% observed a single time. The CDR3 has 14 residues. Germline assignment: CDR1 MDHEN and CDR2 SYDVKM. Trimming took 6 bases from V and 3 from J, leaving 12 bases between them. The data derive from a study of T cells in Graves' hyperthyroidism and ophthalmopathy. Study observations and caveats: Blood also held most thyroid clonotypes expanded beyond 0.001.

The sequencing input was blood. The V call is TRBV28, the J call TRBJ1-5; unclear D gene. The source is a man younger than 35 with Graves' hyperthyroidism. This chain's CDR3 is CASSRDTYNQPQHF. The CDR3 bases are TGTGCCAGCAGCAGAGACACCTACAATCAGCCCCAGCATTTT.